The clone carrying this T cell receptor (beta chain) occurred many times. The data belong to a study of T cells in Graves' hyperthyroidism and ophthalmopathy. The wider study: It was at initial diagnosis, before any treatment, that peripheral blood was collected.

Criteria for exclusion of patients were uncontrolled infection, other autoimmune disease, pregnancy or lactation. The germline CDR1 and CDR2 sequences are SNHLY and FYNNEI. V lost 3 bases, J lost 5 bases, and 10 bases stayed unmatched. This CDR3 contains 16 residues. Amplification of TCR beta CDR3 regions used RNA as the template. HTBI primers were used for first-round RT-PCR of the TCR CDR3. TCRdb redid the calling of the multiplex PCR reads with MiXCR, one entry per CDR3 protein. The sample has roughly 280,000 distinct CDR3 sequences; about 17% are singletons. This clonotype originated in a woman aged 55-70 years with Graves' ophthalmopathy. The material sequenced was blood. The rearrangement uses TRBV2 and TRBJ2-5; 9 positions match TRBD2. The DNA for the CDR3 is TGTGCCAGCAGTGACACGGTAGCGGGAGTCGGGGAGACCCAGTACTTC. This encodes CASSDTVAGVGETQYF.